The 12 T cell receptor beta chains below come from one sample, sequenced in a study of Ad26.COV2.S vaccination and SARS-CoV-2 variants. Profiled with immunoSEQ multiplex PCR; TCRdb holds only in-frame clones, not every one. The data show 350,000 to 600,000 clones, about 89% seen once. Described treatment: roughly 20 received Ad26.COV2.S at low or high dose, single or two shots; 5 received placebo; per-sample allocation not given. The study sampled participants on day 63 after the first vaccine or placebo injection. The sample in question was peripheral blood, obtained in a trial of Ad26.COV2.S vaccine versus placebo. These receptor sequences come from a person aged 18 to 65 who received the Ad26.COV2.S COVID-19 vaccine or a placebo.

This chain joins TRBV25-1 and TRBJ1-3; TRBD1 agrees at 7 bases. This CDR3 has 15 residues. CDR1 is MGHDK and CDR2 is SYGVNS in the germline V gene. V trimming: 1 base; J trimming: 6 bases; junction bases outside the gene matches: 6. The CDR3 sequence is CASSEFGQASNTIYF. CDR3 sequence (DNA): TGTGCCAGCAGTGAATTTGGACAGGCCTCAAACACCATATATTTT.

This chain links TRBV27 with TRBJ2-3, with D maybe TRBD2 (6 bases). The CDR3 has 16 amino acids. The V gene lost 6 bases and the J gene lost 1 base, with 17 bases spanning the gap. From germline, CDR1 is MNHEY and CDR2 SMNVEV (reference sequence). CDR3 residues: CASSKIGGLGTDTQYF. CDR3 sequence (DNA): TGTGCCAGCAGCAAGATTGGGGGACTTGGCACAGATACGCAGTATTTT.

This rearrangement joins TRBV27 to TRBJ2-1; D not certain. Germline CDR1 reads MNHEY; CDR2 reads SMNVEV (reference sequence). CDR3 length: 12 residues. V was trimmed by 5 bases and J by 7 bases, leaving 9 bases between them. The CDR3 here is CASSGLGNEQFF. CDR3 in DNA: TGTGCCAGCAGTGGGTTGGGAAATGAGCAGTTCTTC.

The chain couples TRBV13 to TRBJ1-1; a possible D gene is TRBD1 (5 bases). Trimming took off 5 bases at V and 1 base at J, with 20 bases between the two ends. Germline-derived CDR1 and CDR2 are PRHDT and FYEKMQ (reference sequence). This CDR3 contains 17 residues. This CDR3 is CASSRSREHDRNTEAFF. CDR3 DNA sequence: TGTGCCAGCAGCCGGAGCAGGGAACATGATAGGAACACTGAAGCTTTCTTT.

In DNA, the CDR3 is TGTGCCAGCAGTTTAAGGGGGCAGGGCGGCTATGGCTACACCTTC. Amino acid sequence: CASSLRGQGGYGYTF. This rearrangement joins TRBV27 to TRBJ1-2; 7 bases agree with TRBD1. J gave up 4 bases and V 2 bases, and 7 bases lay outside the gene matches. This CDR3 is 15 amino acids long. Per the germline V gene, CDR1 is MNHEY and CDR2 is SMNVEV (reference sequence).

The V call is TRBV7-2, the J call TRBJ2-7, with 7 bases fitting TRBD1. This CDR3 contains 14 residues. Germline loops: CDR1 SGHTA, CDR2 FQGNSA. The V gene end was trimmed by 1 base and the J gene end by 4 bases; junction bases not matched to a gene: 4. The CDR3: CASSLGDSWYEQYF. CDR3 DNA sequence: TGTGCCAGCAGCTTAGGGGACAGCTGGTACGAGCAGTACTTC.

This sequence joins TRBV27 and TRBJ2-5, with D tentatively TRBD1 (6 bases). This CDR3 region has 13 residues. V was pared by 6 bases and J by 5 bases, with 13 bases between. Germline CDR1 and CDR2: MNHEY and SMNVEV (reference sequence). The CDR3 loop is CASRWGQGETQYF. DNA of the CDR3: TGTGCCAGCAGGTGGGGTCAGGGGGAGACCCAGTACTTC.

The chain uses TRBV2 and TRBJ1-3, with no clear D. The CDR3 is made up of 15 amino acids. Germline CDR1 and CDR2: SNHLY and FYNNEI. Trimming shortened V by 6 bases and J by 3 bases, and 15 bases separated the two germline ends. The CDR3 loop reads CASRAQALNGNTIYF. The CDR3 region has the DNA TGTGCCAGCAGGGCGCAGGCTCTAAATGGAAACACCATATATTTT.

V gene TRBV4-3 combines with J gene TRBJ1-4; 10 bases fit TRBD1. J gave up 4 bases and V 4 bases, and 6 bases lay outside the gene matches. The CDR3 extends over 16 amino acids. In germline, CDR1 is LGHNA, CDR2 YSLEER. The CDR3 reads CASSRRQGASNEKLFF. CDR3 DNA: TGCGCCAGCAGCCGCCGACAGGGGGCGAGTAATGAAAAACTGTTTTTT.

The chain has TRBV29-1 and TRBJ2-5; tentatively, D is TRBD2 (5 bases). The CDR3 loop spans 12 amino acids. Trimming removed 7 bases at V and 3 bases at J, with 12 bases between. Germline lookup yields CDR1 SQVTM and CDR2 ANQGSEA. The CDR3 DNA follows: TGCAGCGCTAGGACTGGTAAAGAGACCCAGTACTTC. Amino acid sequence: CSARTGKETQYF.

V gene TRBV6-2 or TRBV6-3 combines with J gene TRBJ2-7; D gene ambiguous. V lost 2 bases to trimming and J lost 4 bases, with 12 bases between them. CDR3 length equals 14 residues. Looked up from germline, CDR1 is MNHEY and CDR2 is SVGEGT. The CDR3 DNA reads TGTGCCAGCAGTTACGTGGACCCACCTTACGAGCAGTACTTC. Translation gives CASSYVDPPYEQYF.

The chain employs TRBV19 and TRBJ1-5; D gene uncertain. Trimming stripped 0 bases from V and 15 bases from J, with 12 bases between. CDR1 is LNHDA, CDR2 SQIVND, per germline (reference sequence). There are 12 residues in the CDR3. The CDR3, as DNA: TGTGCCAGTAGTATAGATCGGGCAAGCCGGCATTTT. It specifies CASSIDRASRHF.